The entry below describes one T cell receptor beta chain. Antigen: not known. The sample is drawn from a study of blood T cells in healthy people across ages. Whole-study results and caveats: The recorded TCR beta diversity per million T cells decreased in a roughly linear manner with age. Calculation of diversity from one million T cells yielded estimates considered to be underestimates. Whereas aged donors had fewer naive CD4+ cells, long-lived donors had more of them and higher diversity.

Peripheral blood was drawn, about 9.7 milliliters per donor. CDR1 and CDR2 (germline): SNHLY, FYNNEI. This CDR3 contains 13 residues. The V gene lost 4 bases and the J gene lost 4 bases, with 10 bases spanning the gap. Then a second PCR, running roughly 7 to 11 cycles, was carried out with a sample-barcoded 5' primer and a J-beta primer mix. TCRdb itself ran the 5' RACE reads through MiXCR, one entry per CDR3 protein. This sample carries over a million distinct CDR3 sequences, 45% of them seen once, and the ten largest clones take approximately 20%. This chain joins TRBV2 and TRBJ1-2, with D tentatively TRBD1 (5 bases). Sequenced input: blood. This clonotype originated in a woman aged 55-70 years in good health. CDR3 protein: CASSGRRAYGYTF. The CDR3 nucleotides are TGTGCCAGCAGTGGCCGCAGGGCCTATGGCTACACCTTC. Complete variable domain (other parts from reference TRBV2 and TRBJ1-2): EPEVTQTPSHQVTQMGQEVILRCVPISNHLYFYWYRQILGQKVEFLVSFYNNEISEKSEIFDDQFSVERPDGSNFTLKIRSTKLEDSAMYFCASSGRRAYGYTFGSGTRLTVV.